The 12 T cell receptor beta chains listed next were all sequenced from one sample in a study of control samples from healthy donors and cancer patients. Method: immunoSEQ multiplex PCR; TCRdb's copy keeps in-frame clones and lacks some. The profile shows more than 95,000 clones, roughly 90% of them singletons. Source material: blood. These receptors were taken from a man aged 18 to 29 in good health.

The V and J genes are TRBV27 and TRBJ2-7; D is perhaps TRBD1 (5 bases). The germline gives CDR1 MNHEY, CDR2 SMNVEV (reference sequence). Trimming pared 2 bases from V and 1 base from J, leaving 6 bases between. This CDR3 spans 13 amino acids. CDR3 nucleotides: TGTGCCAGCAGTTTACAGGGTTCCTACGAGCAGTACTTC. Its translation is CASSLQGSYEQYF.

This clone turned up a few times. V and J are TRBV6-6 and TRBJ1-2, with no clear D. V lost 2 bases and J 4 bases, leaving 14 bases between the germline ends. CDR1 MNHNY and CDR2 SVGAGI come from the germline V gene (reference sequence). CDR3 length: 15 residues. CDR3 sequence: CASSYQRRRRYGYTF. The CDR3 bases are TGTGCCAGCAGTTACCAACGACGCAGGCGCTATGGCTACACCTTC.

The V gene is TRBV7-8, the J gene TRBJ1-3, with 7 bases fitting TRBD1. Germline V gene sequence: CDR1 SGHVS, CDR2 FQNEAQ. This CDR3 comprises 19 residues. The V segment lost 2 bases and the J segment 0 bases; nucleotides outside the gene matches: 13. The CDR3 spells CASSLSGLTGPFSGNTIYF. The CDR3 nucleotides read TGTGCCAGCAGCTTATCGGGACTGACAGGGCCTTTCTCTGGAAACACCATATATTTT.

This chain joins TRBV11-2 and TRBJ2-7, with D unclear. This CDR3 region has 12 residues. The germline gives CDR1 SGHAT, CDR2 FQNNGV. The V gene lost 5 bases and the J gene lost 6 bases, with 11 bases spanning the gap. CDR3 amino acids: CASSLLPFEQYF. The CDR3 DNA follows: TGTGCCAGCAGCCTCCTACCCTTCGAGCAGTACTTC. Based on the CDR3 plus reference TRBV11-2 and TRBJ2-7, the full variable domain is EAGVAQSPRYKIIEKRQSVAFWCNPISGHATLYWYQQILGQGPKLLIQFQNNGVVDDSQLPKDRFSAERLKGVDSTLKIQPAKLEDSAVYLCASSLLPFEQYFGPGTRLTVT.

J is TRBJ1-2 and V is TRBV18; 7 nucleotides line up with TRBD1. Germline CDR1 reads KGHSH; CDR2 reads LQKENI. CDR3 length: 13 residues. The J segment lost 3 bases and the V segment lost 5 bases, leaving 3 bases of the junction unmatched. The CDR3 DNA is TGTGCCAGCTCATCTGACAGGGACTATGGCTACACCTTC. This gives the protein CASSSDRDYGYTF.

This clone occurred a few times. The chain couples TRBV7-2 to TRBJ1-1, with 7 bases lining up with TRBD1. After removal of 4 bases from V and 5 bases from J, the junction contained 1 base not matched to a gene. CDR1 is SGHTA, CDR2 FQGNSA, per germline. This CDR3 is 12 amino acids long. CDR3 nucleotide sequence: TGTGCCAGCAGCTCCAGGGGGACTGAAGCTTTCTTT. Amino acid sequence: CASSSRGTEAFF. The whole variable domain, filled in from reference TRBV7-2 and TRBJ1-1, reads GAGVSQSPSNKVTEKGKDVELRCDPISGHTALYWYRQSLGQGLEFLIYFQGNSAPDKSGLPSDRFSAERTGGSVSTLTIQRTQQEDSAVYLCASSSRGTEAFFGQGTRLTVV.

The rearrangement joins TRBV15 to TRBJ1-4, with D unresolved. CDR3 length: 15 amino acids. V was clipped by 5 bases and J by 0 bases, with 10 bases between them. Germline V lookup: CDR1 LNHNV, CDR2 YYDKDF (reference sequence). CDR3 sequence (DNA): TGTGCCACCAGCCCGCAAGTTGCAACTAATGAAAAACTGTTTTTT. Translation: CATSPQVATNEKLFF.

CDR3 in DNA: TGTGCCAGCAGCTTACTTAGCGGGAGGGGTTACAATGAGCAGTTCTTC. Residues: CASSLLSGRGYNEQFF. The chain combines TRBV7-9 with TRBJ2-1, with 11 bases aligning to TRBD2. The CDR3 is 16 residues long. Germline trimming cut 2 bases from V and 4 bases from J; bases unmatched to any gene: 4. Germline V gene lookup returns CDR1 SEHNR and CDR2 FQNEAQ (reference sequence).

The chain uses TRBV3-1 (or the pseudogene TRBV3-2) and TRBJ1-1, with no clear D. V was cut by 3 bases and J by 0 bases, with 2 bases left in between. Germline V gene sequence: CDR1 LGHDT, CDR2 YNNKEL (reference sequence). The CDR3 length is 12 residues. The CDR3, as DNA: TGTGCCAGCAGCCACATGAACACTGAAGCTTTCTTT. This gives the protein CASSHMNTEAFF.

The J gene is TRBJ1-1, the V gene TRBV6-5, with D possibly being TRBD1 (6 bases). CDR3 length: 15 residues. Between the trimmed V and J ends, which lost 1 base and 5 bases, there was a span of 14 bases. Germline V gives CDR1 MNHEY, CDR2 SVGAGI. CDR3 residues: CASSYFQGPTTEAFF. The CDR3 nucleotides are TGTGCCAGCAGTTACTTTCAGGGGCCAACAACTGAAGCTTTCTTT.

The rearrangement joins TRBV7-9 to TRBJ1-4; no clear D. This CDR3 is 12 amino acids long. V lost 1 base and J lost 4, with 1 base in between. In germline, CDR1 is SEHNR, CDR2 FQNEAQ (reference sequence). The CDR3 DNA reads TGTGCCAGCAGCTTAGATAATGAAAAACTGTTTTTT. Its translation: CASSLDNEKLFF.

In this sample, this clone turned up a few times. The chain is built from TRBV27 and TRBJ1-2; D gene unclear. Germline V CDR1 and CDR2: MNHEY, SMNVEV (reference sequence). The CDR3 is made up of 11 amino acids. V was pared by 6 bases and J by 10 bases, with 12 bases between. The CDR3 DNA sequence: TGTGCCAGCAGAAAAAGTACCCTCTACACCTTC. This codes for CASRKSTLYTF.